The source of this TCR beta chain is a study of blood T cell repertoires in COVID-19. At the level of the study: The cDNA or gDNA used as material had been derived from T cells, B-cell-depleted T cells, or PBMCs.

The CDR3 loop spans 13 amino acids. Germline CDR1 reads SGHTA; CDR2 reads FQGNSA. Trimming shortened V by 2 bases and J by 0 bases, and 4 bases separated the two germline ends. Ages ranged from roughly 18 to 100 years, with residence in 24 US areas. Cohort 3 donors counted as recovered after two negative PCRs, clearance, or resolved symptoms. This clone was observed a single time. Repertoires were generated with immunoSEQ multiplex PCR, while TCRdb's copy carries only in-frame clones and drops some. The table includes around 300,000 clones, roughly nine tenths detected once. The rearrangement uses TRBV7-2 and TRBJ1-2; D gene unclear. The TCR was taken from a young woman who had recovered from COVID-19. The specimen sequenced was PBMCs or T cells enriched from blood (not recorded which). The CDR3: CASSLWPNYGYTF. The CDR3 region has the DNA TGTGCCAGCAGCTTATGGCCTAACTATGGCTACACCTTC.